This paragraph reports one T cell receptor (beta chain). This CDR3 has 15 amino acids. Trimming cost V 1 base and J 7 bases; bases outside gene matches: 5. Per germline, CDR1 LGHNA and CDR2 YNFKEQ. This sample was included in a study of blood T cell repertoires in COVID-19. About the research overall: Both acute and convalescent COVID-19 samples were obtained from the United States, Italy and Spain. T cells, B-cell-depleted T cells, or PBMCs provided the cDNA or gDNA that served as material.

Patients of the Seattle cohort, enrolled during active infection, were followed longitudinally. Per the study methods: Reference gene primers were amplified, and this amplification served to estimate nucleated cell counts. Sequenced by immunoSEQ multiplex PCR; TCRdb stores in-frame clones only, minus some. That table gives V, J and clone size, and the DNA gave D and trimming. The sample shows roughly 340,000 clones, about 89% of them seen only once. The clonotype comes from a woman aged 50 to 65 with COVID-19, enrolled during active disease. The sequenced sample was peripheral blood. V is TRBV4-2 and J is TRBJ2-7; 12 nucleotides align to TRBD2. The CDR3 is CASSQASGRAQEQYF. In DNA, the CDR3 is TGTGCCAGCAGCCAAGCTAGCGGGAGGGCCCAGGAGCAGTACTTC.